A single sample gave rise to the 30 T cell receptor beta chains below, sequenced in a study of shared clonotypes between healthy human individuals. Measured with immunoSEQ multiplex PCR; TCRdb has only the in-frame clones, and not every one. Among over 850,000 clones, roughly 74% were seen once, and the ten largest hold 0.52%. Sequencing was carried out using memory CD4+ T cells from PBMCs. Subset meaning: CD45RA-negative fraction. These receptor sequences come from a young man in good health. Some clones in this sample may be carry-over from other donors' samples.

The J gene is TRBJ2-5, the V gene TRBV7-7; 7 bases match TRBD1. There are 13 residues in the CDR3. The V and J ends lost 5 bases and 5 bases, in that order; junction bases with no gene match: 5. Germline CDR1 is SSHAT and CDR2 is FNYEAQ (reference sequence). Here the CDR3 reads CASSMGQTETQYF. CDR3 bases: TGTGCCAGCAGCATGGGACAGACGGAGACCCAGTACTTC.

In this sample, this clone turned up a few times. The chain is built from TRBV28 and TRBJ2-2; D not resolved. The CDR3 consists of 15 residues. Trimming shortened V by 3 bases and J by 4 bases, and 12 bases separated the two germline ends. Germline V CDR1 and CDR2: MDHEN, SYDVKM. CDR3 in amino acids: CASSFAAWGTGELFF. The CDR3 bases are TGTGCCAGCAGTTTCGCGGCCTGGGGCACCGGGGAGCTGTTTTTT.

This chain's CDR3 is CASGPPTFGGRPYNEQFF. Here the CDR3 DNA reads TGTGCTAGTGGTCCCCCTACGTTTGGGGGGAGGCCCTACAATGAGCAGTTCTTC. V and J are TRBV12-5 and TRBJ2-1, with a possible D match to TRBD2 (6 bases). The germline gives CDR1 LGHNT, CDR2 FRNRAP. V lost 5 bases and J lost 2, with 22 bases in between. The CDR3 spans 18 residues.

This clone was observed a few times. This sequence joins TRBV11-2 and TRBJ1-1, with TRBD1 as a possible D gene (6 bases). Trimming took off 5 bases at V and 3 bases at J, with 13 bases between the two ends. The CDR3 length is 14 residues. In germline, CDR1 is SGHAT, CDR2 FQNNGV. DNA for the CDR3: TGTGCCAGCAGCCCTACAGGGTTCGACACTGAAGCTTTCTTT. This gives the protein CASSPTGFDTEAFF.

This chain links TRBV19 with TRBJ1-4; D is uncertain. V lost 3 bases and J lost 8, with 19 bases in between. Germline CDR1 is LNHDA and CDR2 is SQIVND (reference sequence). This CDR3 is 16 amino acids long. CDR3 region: CASSIPTPPSMEKLFF. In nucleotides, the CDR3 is TGTGCCAGTAGTATCCCGACACCACCGAGTATGGAAAAACTGTTTTTT.

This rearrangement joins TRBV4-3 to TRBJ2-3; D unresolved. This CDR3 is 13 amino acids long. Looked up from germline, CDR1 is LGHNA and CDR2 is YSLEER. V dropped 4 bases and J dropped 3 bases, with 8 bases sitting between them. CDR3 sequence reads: CASSPQFTDTQYF. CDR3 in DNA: TGCGCCAGCAGCCCCCAGTTTACAGATACGCAGTATTTT.

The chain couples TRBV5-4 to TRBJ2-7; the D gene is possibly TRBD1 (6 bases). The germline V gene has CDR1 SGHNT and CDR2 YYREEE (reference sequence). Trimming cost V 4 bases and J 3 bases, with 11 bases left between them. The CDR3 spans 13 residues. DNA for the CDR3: TGTGCCAGCAGCGCCGGACAGAACTACGAGCAGTACTTC. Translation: CASSAGQNYEQYF.

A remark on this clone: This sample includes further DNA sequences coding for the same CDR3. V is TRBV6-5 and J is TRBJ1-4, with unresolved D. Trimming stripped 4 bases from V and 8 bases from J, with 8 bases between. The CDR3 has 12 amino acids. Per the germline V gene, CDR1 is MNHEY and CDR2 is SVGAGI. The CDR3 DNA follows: TGTGCCAGCAGTTCTACTCGGGAAAAACTGTTTTTT. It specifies CASSSTREKLFF.

This CDR3 is CASSSQGGSQWFF. The CDR3 DNA reads as TGTGCCAGCAGTTCCCAGGGCGGGAGTCAGTGGTTCTTC. The chain employs TRBV27 and TRBJ2-1, with 7 bases fitting TRBD2. Per the germline V gene, CDR1 is MNHEY and CDR2 is SMNVEV (reference sequence). The CDR3 spans 13 residues. The V and J ends lost 4 bases and 15 bases, in that order; junction bases with no gene match: 12.

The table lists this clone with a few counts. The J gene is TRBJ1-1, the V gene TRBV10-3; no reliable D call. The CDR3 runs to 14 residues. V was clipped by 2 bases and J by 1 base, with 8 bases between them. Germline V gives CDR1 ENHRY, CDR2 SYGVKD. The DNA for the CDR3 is TGTGCCATCAGTGAGAGTCGGGGGAACACTGAAGCTTTCTTT. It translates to CAISESRGNTEAFF.

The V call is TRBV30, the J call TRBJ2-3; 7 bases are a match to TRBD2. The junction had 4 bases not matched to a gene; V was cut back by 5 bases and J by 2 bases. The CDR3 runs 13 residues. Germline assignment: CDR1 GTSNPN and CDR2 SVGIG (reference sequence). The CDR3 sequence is CAWASGPTDTQYF. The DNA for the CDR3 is TGTGCCTGGGCTAGCGGTCCCACAGATACGCAGTATTTT.

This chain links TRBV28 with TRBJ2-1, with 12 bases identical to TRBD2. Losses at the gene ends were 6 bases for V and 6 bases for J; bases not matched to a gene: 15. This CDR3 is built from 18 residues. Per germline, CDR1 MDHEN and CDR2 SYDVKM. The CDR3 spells CASRSPPGTSGPFNEQFF. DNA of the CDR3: TGTGCCAGCAGGTCACCCCCCGGGACTAGCGGGCCCTTCAATGAGCAGTTCTTC.

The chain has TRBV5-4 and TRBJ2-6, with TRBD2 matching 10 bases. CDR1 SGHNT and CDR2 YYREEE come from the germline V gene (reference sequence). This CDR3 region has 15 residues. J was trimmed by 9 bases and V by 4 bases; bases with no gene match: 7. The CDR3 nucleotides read TGTGCCAGCAGCGAAACTAGCGGGGCCCTCAACGTCCTGACTTTC. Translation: CASSETSGALNVLTF.

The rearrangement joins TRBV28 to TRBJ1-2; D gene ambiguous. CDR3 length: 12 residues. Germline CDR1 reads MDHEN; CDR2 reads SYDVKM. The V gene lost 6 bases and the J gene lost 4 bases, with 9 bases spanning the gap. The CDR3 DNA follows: TGTGCCAGCAGCCCTAGACTCTATGGCTACACCTTC. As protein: CASSPRLYGYTF.

CDR3 residues: CATSRDLGAGKAKNIQYF. The CDR3 bases are TGTGCCACCAGCAGAGACCTTGGGGCAGGGAAAGCCAAAAACATTCAGTACTTC. The chain uses TRBV15 and TRBJ2-4; TRBD1 might be the D (5 bases). The CDR3 extends over 18 amino acids. Per germline, CDR1 LNHNV and CDR2 YYDKDF (reference sequence). V lost 0 bases, J lost 0 bases, and 15 bases lay in between.

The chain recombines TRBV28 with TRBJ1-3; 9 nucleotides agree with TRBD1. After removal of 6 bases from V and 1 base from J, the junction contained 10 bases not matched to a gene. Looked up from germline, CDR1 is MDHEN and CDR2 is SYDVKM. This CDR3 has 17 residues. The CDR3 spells CASSQQQGAASGNTIYF. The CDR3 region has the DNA TGTGCCAGCAGCCAGCAACAGGGGGCTGCGTCTGGAAACACCATATATTTT.

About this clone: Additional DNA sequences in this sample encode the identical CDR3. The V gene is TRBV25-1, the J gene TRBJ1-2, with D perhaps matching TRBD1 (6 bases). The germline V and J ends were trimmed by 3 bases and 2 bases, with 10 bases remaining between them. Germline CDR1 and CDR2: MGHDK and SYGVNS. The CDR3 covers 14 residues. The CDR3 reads CASSEGGGNYGYTF. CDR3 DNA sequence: TGTGCCAGCAGTGAGGGGGGCGGGAACTATGGCTACACCTTC.

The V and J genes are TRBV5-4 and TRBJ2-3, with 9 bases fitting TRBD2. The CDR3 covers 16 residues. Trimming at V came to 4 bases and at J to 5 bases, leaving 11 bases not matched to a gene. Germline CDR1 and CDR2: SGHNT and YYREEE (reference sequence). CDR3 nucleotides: TGTGCCAGCAGCAGGGGGGGAAGCGGGAGGCAAGATACGCAGTATTTT. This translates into CASSRGGSGRQDTQYF. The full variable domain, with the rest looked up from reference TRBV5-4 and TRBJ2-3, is ETGVTQSPTHLIKTRGQQVTLRCSSQSGHNTVSWYQQALGQGPQFIFQYYREEENGRGNFPPRFSGLQFPNYSSELNVNALELDDSALYLCASSRGGSGRQDTQYFGPGTRLTVL.

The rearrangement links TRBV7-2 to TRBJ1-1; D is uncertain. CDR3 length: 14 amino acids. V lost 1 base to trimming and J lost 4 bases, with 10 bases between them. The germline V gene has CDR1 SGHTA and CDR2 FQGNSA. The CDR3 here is CASSLDSRGTEAFF. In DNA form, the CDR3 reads TGTGCCAGCAGCTTAGACTCCCGGGGCACTGAAGCTTTCTTT.

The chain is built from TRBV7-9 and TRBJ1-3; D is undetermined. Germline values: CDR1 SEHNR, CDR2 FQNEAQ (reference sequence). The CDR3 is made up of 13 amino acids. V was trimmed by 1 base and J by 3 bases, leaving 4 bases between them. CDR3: CASSLEGGNTIYF. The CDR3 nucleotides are TGTGCCAGCAGCTTAGAGGGTGGAAACACCATATATTTT.

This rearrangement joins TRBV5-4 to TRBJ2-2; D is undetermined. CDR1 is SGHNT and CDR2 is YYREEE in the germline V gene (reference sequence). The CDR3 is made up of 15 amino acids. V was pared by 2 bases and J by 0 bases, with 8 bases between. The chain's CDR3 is CASSFFGTNTGELFF. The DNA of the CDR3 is TGTGCCAGCAGCTTTTTTGGGACGAACACCGGGGAGCTGTTTTTT.

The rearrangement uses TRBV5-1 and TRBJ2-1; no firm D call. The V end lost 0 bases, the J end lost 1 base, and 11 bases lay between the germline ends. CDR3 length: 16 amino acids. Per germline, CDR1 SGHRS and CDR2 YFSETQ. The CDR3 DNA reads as TGCGCCAGCAGCTTGGGGAGCGTTGGGTCCTACAATGAGCAGTTCTTC. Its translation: CASSLGSVGSYNEQFF.

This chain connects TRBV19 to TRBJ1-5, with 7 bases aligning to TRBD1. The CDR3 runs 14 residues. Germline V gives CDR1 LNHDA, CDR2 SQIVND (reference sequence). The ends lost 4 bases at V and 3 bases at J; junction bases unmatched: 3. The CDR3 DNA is TGTGCCAGTAGTAAGACAGGGACCAATCAGCCCCAGCATTTT. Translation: CASSKTGTNQPQHF.

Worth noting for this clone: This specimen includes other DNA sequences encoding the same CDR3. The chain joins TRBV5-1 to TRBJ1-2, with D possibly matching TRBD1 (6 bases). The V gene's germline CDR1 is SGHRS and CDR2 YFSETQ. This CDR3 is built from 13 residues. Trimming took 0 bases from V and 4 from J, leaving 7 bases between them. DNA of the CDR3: TGCGCCAGCAGCTTGGTACAGGGCTATGGCTACACCTTC. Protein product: CASSLVQGYGYTF.

CDR3 amino acids: CASSLLGGHDHNEQFF. For the CDR3, the DNA is TGTGCCAGCAGTTTACTTGGGGGGCACGACCACAATGAGCAGTTCTTC. The chain couples TRBV27 to TRBJ2-1, with D tentatively TRBD1 or TRBD2 (6 bases each). V dropped 2 bases and J dropped 5 bases, with 16 bases sitting between them. The CDR3 has 16 residues. CDR1 is MNHEY, CDR2 SMNVEV, per germline (reference sequence).

The CDR3 nucleotides read TGTGCCAGCCAACAGGGGGCAACCCTTAACTATGGCTACACCTTC. This translates into CASQQGATLNYGYTF. This sequence joins TRBV28 and TRBJ1-2; 9 bases agree with TRBD1. After removal of 8 bases from V and 1 base from J, the junction contained 8 bases not matched to a gene. CDR3 length: 15 residues. Germline V lookup: CDR1 MDHEN, CDR2 SYDVKM.

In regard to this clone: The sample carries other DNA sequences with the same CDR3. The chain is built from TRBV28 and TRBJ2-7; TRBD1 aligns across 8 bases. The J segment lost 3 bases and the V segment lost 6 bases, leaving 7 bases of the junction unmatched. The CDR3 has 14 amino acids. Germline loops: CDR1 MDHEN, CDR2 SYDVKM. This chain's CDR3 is CASRPGQGFYEQYF. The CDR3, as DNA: TGTGCCAGCAGGCCCGGACAGGGCTTCTACGAGCAGTACTTC.

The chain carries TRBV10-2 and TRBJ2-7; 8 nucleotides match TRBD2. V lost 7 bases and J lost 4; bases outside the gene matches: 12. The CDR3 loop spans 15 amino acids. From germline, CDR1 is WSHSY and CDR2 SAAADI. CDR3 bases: TGCGCCAGCACATCCCCCGAAGCGGGAGCTTACGAGCAGTACTTC. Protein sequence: CASTSPEAGAYEQYF.

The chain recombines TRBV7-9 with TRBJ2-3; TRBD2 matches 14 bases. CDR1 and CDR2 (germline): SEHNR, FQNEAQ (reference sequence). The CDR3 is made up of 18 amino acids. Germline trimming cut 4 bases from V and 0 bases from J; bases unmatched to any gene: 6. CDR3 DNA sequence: TGTGCCAGCAGCTCGACTAGCGGGAGGGTGGGGAGCACAGATACGCAGTATTTT. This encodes CASSSTSGRVGSTDTQYF.

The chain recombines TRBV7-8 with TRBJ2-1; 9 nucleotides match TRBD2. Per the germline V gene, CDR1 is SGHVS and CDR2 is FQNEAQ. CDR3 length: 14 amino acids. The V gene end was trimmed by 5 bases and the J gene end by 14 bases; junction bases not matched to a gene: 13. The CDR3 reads CASSLGGREGRKFF. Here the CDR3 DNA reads TGTGCCAGCAGCCTAGGTGGGCGGGAGGGCCGGAAGTTCTTC.